This TCR beta chain is from a study of CD8+ T cells in alopecia areata. Turning to the study itself: Treated patients swallowed 5 to 10 mg of oral tofacitinib twice daily.

Described treatment: oral pan-JAK inhibitor, 5-10 mg twice daily. This clone came up a few times. RNA, once extracted, was reverse transcribed into cDNA for use as the sequencing template. The repertoire was sequenced with immunoSEQ multiplex PCR; TCRdb's copy has only in-frame clones and lacks some. In the table there are some 190,000 clones, roughly half of which are singletons. CDR3 length: 15 amino acids. From germline, CDR1 is LGHNA and CDR2 YNFKEQ. V was clipped by 0 bases and J by 3 bases, with 12 bases between them. The chain uses TRBV4-2 and TRBJ2-7; a weak D match, TRBD1 (5 bases). The starting material was CD8+ T cells sorted from blood, obtained around week 54, from a patient treated with tofacitinib. The clonotype comes from a human donor with alopecia areata. The CDR3 DNA follows: TGTGCCAGCAGCCAAGATCAGGGTTCGATCTACGAGCAGTACTTC. This encodes CASSQDQGSIYEQYF.